This T cell receptor beta chain was retrieved from a study of CD8 T cells in ankylosing spondylitis. General study results and limits: Matched ankylosing spondylitis synovial fluid reportedly contained a significantly enriched population of disease-linked clones. Disease-linked clones proved CD8+ and comparatively uncommon in peripheral blood. Roughly eight highly homologous variants made up a TCR beta motif that seemed to typify ankylosing spondylitis blood.

In regard to this clonotype: Its cognate antigen is unknown.

Trimming pared 0 bases from V and 0 bases from J, leaving 10 bases between. Per germline, CDR1 SGHTS and CDR2 YDEGEE. The CDR3 has 15 amino acids. TCRdb processed the 5' RACE reads anew with MiXCR; each CDR3 protein has one entry. The profile shows more than 250,000 distinct CDR3 sequences, around 8% of them singletons. This sequence originates from a male donor with ankylosing spondylitis. Sequencing used blood, either unsorted or a sorted T cell fraction (not recorded which). The rearrangement uses TRBV5-8 and TRBJ2-7, with a weak D call TRBD2 (5 bases). The CDR3 loop reads CASSLEGLASYEQYF. CDR3 DNA: TGTGCCAGCAGCTTGGAGGGTCTAGCCTCCTACGAGCAGTACTTC. Combining the CDR3 with reference TRBV5-8 and TRBJ2-7 gives the whole variable domain EAGVTQSPTHLIKTRGQQATLRCSPISGHTSVYWYQQALGLGLQFLLWYDEGEERNRGNFPPRFSGRQFPNYSSELNVNALELEDSALYLCASSLEGLASYEQYFGPGTRLTVT.